The entry that follows covers one T cell receptor (beta chain) sequence. This sample was included in a study of PD-L1 blockade in urothelial cancer. The V gene's germline CDR1 is SGHNT and CDR2 YENEEA. V trimming: 5 bases; J trimming: 5 bases; junction bases outside the gene matches: 7. CDR3 size: 16 residues. The repertoire was sequenced with immunoSEQ multiplex PCR; TCRdb's copy has only in-frame clones and lacks some. The profile shows 130,000 or so clones, less than 85% of them singletons. Time point of the sample: pretreatment peripheral blood. The sequence came from a man aged 50-59 years with urothelial cancer. Specimen: PBMCs, collected around atezolizumab (anti-PD-L1) treatment. This chain connects TRBV11-3 to TRBJ2-5; 14 positions agree with TRBD2. CDR3 bases: TGTGCCAGCAGCACAGGACTAGCGGGAGGCCGCGAGACCCAGTACTTC. This sequence encodes CASSTGLAGGRETQYF.